This TCR beta chain was identified during a study of blood T cells in healthy people across ages (dated by TCRdb to the mid-2010s). Notes on the research overall: In model experiments, template switching captured roughly one uniquely barcoded TCR beta cDNA molecule for every two T cells. The study measured age-related changes in TCR beta repertoire diversity using deep sequencing normalized with unique cDNA molecular identifiers. Four age groups were formed from the donors: young (average approximately 15 years), middle-aged (around 37), aged (around 62) and long-lived (around 82). For two donors (one aged 18 to 30 and one aged 80 or older), the study analyzed two additional independent replicas of 1 million unique cDNA reads from the same blood draw. Donors of different ages were randomly distributed across sequencing lanes to avoid experimental bias. What the study reported, not specific to this receptor: Conclusive comparison of naive and antigen-experienced compartments was prevented by the profiling of bulk unsorted PBMCs. Compared with the aged group, the long-lived group had more naive CD4+ T cells, fewer expanded clones and increased TCR diversity, a pattern suggesting age selection. Total diversity estimates from one million sequenced T cells were considered lower bounds and underestimates. Because the CMV infection status of the donors was unknown, age-related changes in expanded clonotypes may potentially have been confounded. As age increased, observed TCR beta diversity per million T cells dropped in a roughly linear way, and a significant reduction was already evident by age around 41. Observed TCR beta diversity correlated strongly with the percentage of naive T cells measured by flow cytometry.

Remarks on this clonotype: The target of this receptor is not known. Qualities for individual bases were not recorded, and no much larger clone is one base off.

Donors were 39 systemically healthy Caucasian individuals from Russia aged roughly 6 to 95 years. Each donor gave about 11 milliliters of peripheral blood, drawn into EDTA-treated Vacutainer tubes. Ficoll-Paque density-gradient centrifugation was used to isolate PBMCs, with at least 7 million per sample. Total RNA, at least 5 micrograms per sample, was extracted from PBMCs with Trizol reagent. For every donor, an aliquot of PBMCs went through flow cytometry to measure the percentages of naive CD45RAhigh/CD27high T cells. The library was built by means of 5' RACE. Sequenced on an Illumina HiSeq 2500. A second PCR of roughly 7 to 12 cycles was run with a J-beta primer mix and a sample-barcoded 5' primer. Each TCR beta cDNA molecule received a unique molecular identifier from a template-switch 5' adaptor carrying 12 random nucleotides. Each sample yielded at least 2.5 million CDR3-containing paired-end reads. The Mint cDNA synthesis kit, primed by a TRBC-specific oligonucleotide, was used to synthesize first-strand cDNA from all RNA. All cDNA was treated with uracil-DNA glycosylase and then went through a first 18-cycle PCR with the universal primers M1SS and BC2_uni_R. Per the source publication's procedure: For normalization, 1 million high-quality reads, each with a distinct molecular identifier, were randomly selected from each sample. Instead of being binned into consensus sequences, reads that shared molecular identifiers were thrown out. MiTCR, run with a Q25 quality threshold and the strictest error-elimination algorithm, handled CDR3 identification, clonotype clustering and error correction. A nonparametric unseen species model with Euler transformation was used to estimate a lower bound on total TCR beta diversity. TCRdb reworked the public reads: Q25 trimming with fastp, MiXCR clone assembly, productive beta chains retained. Every entry covers one CDR3 protein and lists the most common genes and DNA from its rows. The V and J calls here are based on TCRdb, not the publication. Across this sample there are some 710,000 distinct CDR3 sequences, with 46% seen only once. The leading ten clones occupy 15% to 20% of the sample.

The germline V and J ends show losses of 4 bases and 3 bases respectively, and no gene match explains 12 bases of the junction. For CDR1 and CDR2, the germline V gene lists SGHDT and YYEEEE. The CDR3 covers 17 residues, taking in both the cysteine and the phenylalanine. Of all the DNA, just the CDR3 is kept, 51 bases in frame from base 1. The clonotype was recovered from a man at least 80 years old in good health. The chain was built from TRBV5-6 and TRBJ2-2, and 7 junctional nucleotides match TRBD1. The sequencing sample was made of blood. The CDR3 protein is CASSPLRGTGDTGELFF. The DNA sequence is given as TGTGCCAGCAGCCCCCTTAGAGGCACAGGGGACACCGGGGAGCTGTTTTTT.